The rows below give T cell receptor beta chains drawn from one sample of a study of blood T cell repertoires in COVID-19. Libraries were prepared by immunoSEQ multiplex PCR; TCRdb keeps only in-frame clonotypes and omits some of them. This sample carries approximately 260,000 clones, 70% to 90% of them seen once, and the ten largest clones take about 4.9%. Specimen: peripheral blood. The source of these receptors is a man between 60 and 75 years old who had recovered from COVID-19. CDR3s include the opening cysteine and the closing phenylalanine or tryptophan. D genes are given only for firm matches. Rows may omit the clone size; those that give it use once, few, many or a size class.

>TRBV7-3|TRBJ2-2|TRBD2|NA
CASSLTPGLAEGGELFF
TGTGCCAGCAGCTTAACCCCGGGACTAGCGGAGGGCGGGGAGCTGTTTTTT
>TRBV6-5|TRBJ1-6|TRBD1|NA
CASKRQGVESPLHF
TGTGCCAGCAAACGACAGGGGGTTGAGTCACCCCTCCACTTT
>TRBV7-3|TRBJ2-2|NA|NA
CASSLGAGVNTGELFF
TGTGCCAGCAGCTTAGGGGCAGGGGTGAACACCGGGGAGCTGTTTTTT
>TRBV19|TRBJ2-5|NA|NA
CASSIHETQYF
TGTGCCAGTAGTATTCATGAGACCCAGTACTTC
>TRBV11-3|TRBJ2-2|NA|NA
CASSPRDTGGELFF
TGTGCCAGCAGCCCCAGGGACACGGGCGGGGAGCTGTTTTTT
>TRBV28|TRBJ2-7|TRBD1|NA
CASNPTSGTVNEQYF
TGTGCCAGCAACCCCACATCCGGGACAGTGAACGAGCAGTACTTC
>TRBV28|TRBJ2-1|TRBD2|NA
CASSIILAGVSSYNEQFF
TGTGCCAGCAGTATCATCCTAGCGGGGGTGAGCTCCTACAATGAGCAGTTCTTC
>TRBV2|TRBJ1-1|TRBD1|NA
CASSGADREFAAFF
TGTGCCAGCAGCGGAGCGGACAGGGAGTTTGCAGCTTTCTTT
>TRBV29-1|TRBJ1-1|NA|NA
CSAVQTVNTEAFF
TGCAGCGCCGTACAGACAGTTAACACTGAAGCTTTCTTT
>TRBV7-9|TRBJ1-2|NA|few
CASSLATNYGYTF
TGTGCCAGCAGCTTAGCCACTAACTATGGCTACACCTTC
>TRBV20-1|TRBJ2-2|NA|NA
CSASRPRAGAGELFF
TGCAGTGCTAGTCGCCCCCGGGCGGGTGCCGGGGAGCTGTTTTTT
>TRBV14|TRBJ2-5|NA|NA
CASSQYGETQYF
TGTGCCAGCAGCCAGTACGGAGAGACCCAGTACTTC
>TRBV28|TRBJ2-7|TRBD1|NA
CASSLWTGGINEQYF
TGTGCCAGCAGTTTATGGACAGGGGGCATCAACGAGCAGTACTTC
>TRBV11-2|TRBJ2-1|TRBD2|NA
CASSLRAAGGGDEQFF
TGTGCCAGCAGCTTGCGGGCAGCGGGAGGGGGAGATGAGCAGTTCTTC
>TRBV11-2|TRBJ1-1|NA|NA
CASSLEGRAQNTEAFF
TGTGCCAGCAGCTTAGAGGGCAGGGCGCAGAACACTGAAGCTTTCTTT
>TRBV4-2|TRBJ2-1|NA|NA
CASSQGGVYNEQFF
TGTGCCAGCAGCCAGGGGGGAGTTTACAATGAGCAGTTCTTC
>TRBV6-1|TRBJ1-1|NA|NA
CASSETMNTEAFF
TGTGCCAGCAGTGAAACTATGAACACTGAAGCTTTCTTT
>TRBV20-1|TRBJ2-3|NA|NA
CSAKRTDTQYF
TGCAGTGCTAAGCGCACAGATACGCAGTATTTT
>TRBV19|TRBJ2-1|NA|NA
CASSTGNNNEQFF
TGTGCCAGTTCGACAGGTAATAACAATGAGCAGTTCTTC
>TRBV5-1|TRBJ1-3|TRBD1|NA
CASSFDRGENTIYF
TGCGCCAGCAGCTTTGACAGGGGAGAGAACACCATATATTTT
>TRBV7-6|TRBJ2-5|TRBD2|NA
CASSPGSGTSGGRETQYF
TGTGCCAGCAGCCCTGGCTCGGGGACTAGCGGGGGTCGAGAGACCCAGTACTTC
>TRBV2|TRBJ1-6|NA|NA
CASSPEESPLHF
TGTGCCAGCAGTCCCGAGGAATCACCCCTCCACTTT
>TRBV29-1|TRBJ2-3|TRBD1|once
CSVTVPDRGRDTQYF
TGCAGCGTTACCGTCCCCGACAGGGGAAGGGATACGCAGTATTTT
>TRBV5-4|TRBJ1-3|TRBD1|NA
CATMQGVIGNTIYF
TGTGCCACTATGCAGGGGGTAATTGGAAACACCATATATTTT
>TRBV18|TRBJ1-2|NA|NA
CASSITGIEMDYGYTF
TGTGCCAGCTCAATAACAGGGATCGAGATGGACTATGGCTACACCTTC
>TRBV6-6|TRBJ1-1|NA|NA
CASSYSGRGDTEAFF
TGTGCCAGCAGTTACAGTGGGAGGGGCGACACTGAAGCTTTCTTT
>TRBV2|TRBJ1-2|TRBD1|NA
CASTSFRAGGTYGYTF
TGTGCCAGCACGTCTTTTAGGGCAGGGGGTACCTATGGCTACACCTTC
>TRBV5-1|TRBJ2-3|TRBD1|NA
CASSWQGQGVTDTQYF
TGCGCCAGCAGCTGGCAGGGACAGGGGGTGACAGATACGCAGTATTTT
>TRBV27|TRBJ1-5|NA|NA
CASSLYGGSNQPQHF
TGTGCCAGCAGTTTATATGGAGGTAGCAATCAGCCCCAGCATTTT
>TRBV5-1|TRBJ2-3|TRBD1|NA
CASNPTGGIDTQYF
TGCGCCAGCAACCCGACAGGGGGCATAGATACGCAGTATTTT
>TRBV5-4|TRBJ1-4|NA|once
CASSLGGRVEKLFF
TGTGCCAGCAGCCTAGGAGGGAGGGTTGAAAAACTGTTTTTT
>TRBV16|TRBJ1-2|NA|NA
CASSQTQAAGYTF
TGTGCCAGCAGCCAAACGCAGGCAGCCGGCTACACCTTC
>TRBV6-5|TRBJ2-1|TRBD2|NA
CASIPTSGRSAEQFF
TGTGCCAGCATCCCCACTAGCGGGAGATCGGCTGAGCAGTTCTTC
>TRBV5-1|TRBJ1-2|NA|NA
CASSRAARDGYTF
TGCGCCAGCAGCAGGGCAGCGAGGGATGGCTACACCTTC
>TRBV2|TRBJ2-1|NA|few
CASSEGGWTAYNEQFF
TGTGCCAGCAGTGAAGGGGGCTGGACAGCATACAATGAGCAGTTCTTC
>TRBV7-2|TRBJ2-2|TRBD2|once
CATTLGGRATGELFF
TGTGCTACTACACTCGGGGGGAGGGCCACCGGGGAGCTGTTTTTT
>TRBV5-1|TRBJ2-7|TRBD2|NA
CASSPGTSGTRWHEQYF
TGCGCCAGCAGCCCTGGGACTAGCGGGACTCGGTGGCACGAGCAGTACTTC
>TRBV2|TRBJ1-5|NA|few
CATKQGSNQPQHF
TGTGCCACCAAGCAGGGGAGCAATCAGCCCCAGCATTTT
>TRBV18|TRBJ2-5|NA|NA
CASSYGSQETQYF
TGTGCCAGCTCATACGGGTCACAAGAGACCCAGTACTTC
>TRBV5-4|TRBJ2-5|TRBD1|once
CASSVTGNQETQYF
TGTGCCAGCAGCGTGACAGGGAACCAAGAGACCCAGTACTTC
>TRBV28|TRBJ1-1|NA|NA
CASRDPGAMNTEAFF
TGTGCCAGCAGAGACCCTGGGGCAATGAACACTGAAGCTTTCTTT
>TRBV29-1|TRBJ2-7|NA|many
CSVDEGGEYEQYF
TGCAGCGTTGACGAAGGGGGAGAATACGAGCAGTACTTC
>TRBV5-1|TRBJ2-3|NA|NA
CASSQRLGGADTQYF
TGCGCCAGCAGCCAAAGACTAGGGGGGGCAGATACGCAGTATTTT
>TRBV18|TRBJ2-7|NA|NA
CASSPEAQPTYEQYF
TGTGCCAGCTCACCAGAGGCCCAGCCTACCTACGAGCAGTACTTC
>TRBV19|TRBJ1-2|NA|NA
CASSTSGTRYGYTF
TGTGCCAGTAGTACTTCAGGGACAAGATATGGCTACACCTTC
>TRBV5-1|TRBJ1-2|NA|NA
CASRVGREGYGYTF
TGCGCCAGCCGCGTCGGCAGGGAAGGCTATGGCTACACCTTC
>TRBV7-9|TRBJ1-2|NA|NA
CASSLVGHIGANYGYTF
TGTGCCAGCAGCTTAGTGGGACATATAGGAGCTAACTATGGCTACACCTTC
>TRBV5-8|TRBJ2-1|NA|NA
CASSRSSYNEQFF
TGTGCCAGCAGCCGTTCGTCCTACAATGAGCAGTTCTTC
>TRBV6-5|TRBJ2-3|TRBD2|NA
CASGGASTDTQYF
TGTGCCTCGGGGGGGGCGAGCACAGATACGCAGTATTTT
>TRBV6-6|TRBJ1-6|TRBD1|few
CASHGQGIYNSPLHF
TGTGCCAGCCACGGACAGGGCATCTATAATTCACCCCTCCACTTT
>TRBV21-1|TRBJ1-5|NA|few
CASESLQPQHF
TGTGCCAGCGAGTCCCTCCAGCCCCAGCATTTT
>TRBV19|TRBJ2-2|NA|NA
CASSDPGQNTGELFF
TGTGCCAGTAGTGACCCGGGACAGAACACCGGGGAGCTGTTTTTT
>TRBV6-5|TRBJ2-7|NA|NA
CASSHRDIYEQYF
TGTGCCAGCAGCCACCGGGACATATACGAGCAGTACTTC
>TRBV30|TRBJ2-5|NA|NA
CACQGPSLGETQYF
TGTGCCTGTCAGGGGCCTAGCCTGGGGGAGACCCAGTACTTC